This passage covers 12 T cell receptor beta chains from one sample sequenced in a study of blood T cell repertoires in COVID-19. The assay was immunoSEQ multiplex PCR, and TCRdb's table has in-frame clones only and misses some. The table shows approximately 79,000 clones, with approximately 90% occurring only once. Sequencing was done on a sample of peripheral blood. The origin of the receptors is a man in his fifties or sixties with acute or convalescent COVID-19.

The chain uses TRBV7-7 and TRBJ2-1; tentatively, D is TRBD1 (6 bases). The CDR3 has 15 amino acids. The germline V gene has CDR1 SSHAT and CDR2 FNYEAQ (reference sequence). Trimming stripped 5 bases from V and 5 bases from J, with 16 bases between. The DNA for the CDR3 is TGTGCCAGCAGCCCGGTTGGCAGGGGTCACAATGAGCAGTTCTTC. Its protein product is CASSPVGRGHNEQFF. Together with reference TRBV7-7 and TRBJ2-1, the CDR3 gives the full variable domain: GAGVSQSPRYKVTKRGQDVTLRCDPISSHATLYWYQQALGQGPEFLTYFNYEAQPDKSGLPSDRFSAERPEGSISTLTIQRTEQRDSAMYRCASSPVGRGHNEQFFGPGTRLTVL.

The CDR3 is CASSYSGSSNQPQHF. For the CDR3, the DNA is TGTGCCAGCAGTTATTCCGGGAGCAGCAATCAGCCCCAGCATTTT. The gene calls are TRBV6-5 and TRBJ1-5; D call uncertain. The germline V and J ends were trimmed by 3 bases and 1 base, with 10 bases remaining between them. Per the germline V gene, CDR1 is MNHEY and CDR2 is SVGAGI. The CDR3 length is 15 residues.

This clone was recorded once. The J gene is TRBJ2-3, the V gene TRBV5-1, with a possible D match to TRBD2 (5 bases). The CDR3 length is 15 residues. The ends were cut back, 6 bases at V and 0 bases at J, with 14 bases in the middle. CDR1 and CDR2 (germline): SGHRS, YFSETQ. CDR3 region: CASTNGWTSTDTQYF. In DNA, the CDR3 is TGCGCCAGCACCAACGGGTGGACTAGCACAGATACGCAGTATTTT.

The chain is built from TRBV12-3 or TRBV12-4 and TRBJ1-1; no clear D. The CDR3 has 13 residues. The germline V and J ends were trimmed by 8 bases and 5 bases, with 15 bases remaining between them. CDR3 in DNA: TGTGCCAGCGGACGGGAGGGAAAAACTGAAGCTTTCTTT. This sequence encodes CASGREGKTEAFF.

V gene TRBV7-2 combines with J gene TRBJ1-5, with TRBD1 identical over 9 bases. J was trimmed by 4 bases and V by 4 bases; bases with no gene match: 5. The CDR3 is made up of 15 amino acids. CDR1 and CDR2 from the germline V gene are SGHTA and FQGNSA. CDR3 sequence reads: CASSSRQGVNQPQHF. In nucleotides, the CDR3 is TGTGCCAGCAGCTCCAGACAGGGGGTAAATCAGCCCCAGCATTTT.

The chain couples TRBV18 to TRBJ1-5; a possible D gene is TRBD1 (6 bases). From germline, CDR1 is KGHSH and CDR2 LQKENI. The V and J ends lost 3 bases and 5 bases respectively, with 17 bases between them. The CDR3 runs to 16 residues. CDR3 in amino acids: CASSPVDRGLDQPQHF. CDR3 in DNA: TGTGCCAGCTCACCTGTAGATAGGGGGTTAGATCAGCCCCAGCATTTT.

The genes are TRBV18 and TRBJ1-5; D may be TRBD1 (6 bases). V was pared by 8 bases and J by 7 bases, with 15 bases between. The CDR3 contains 13 residues. From germline, CDR1 is KGHSH and CDR2 LQKENI. CDR3 loop: CASTQGEGQPQHF. The CDR3 DNA sequence: TGTGCCAGCACACAGGGAGAGGGACAGCCCCAGCATTTT. The full variable domain, its missing parts supplied by reference TRBV18 and TRBJ1-5, is NAGVMQNPRHLVRRRGQEARLRCSPMKGHSHVYWYRQLPEEGLKFMVYLQKENIIDESGMPKERFSAEFPKEGPSILRIQQVVRGDSAAYFCASTQGEGQPQHFGDGTRLSIL.

The chain recombines TRBV6-6 with TRBJ2-1, with TRBD1 matching over 8 bases. Trimming cost V 4 bases and J 8 bases; bases outside gene matches: 13. The CDR3 contains 16 residues. Germline CDR1 MNHNY, CDR2 SVGAGI (reference sequence). The CDR3 is CASSSFDRGRIDEQFF. CDR3 bases: TGTGCCAGCAGTTCCTTCGACAGGGGTAGGATCGATGAGCAGTTCTTC.

This chain uses TRBV6-1 with TRBJ1-5; D is unclear. In germline, CDR1 is MNHNS, CDR2 SASEGT. Between the trimmed V and J ends, which lost 1 base and 5 bases, there was a span of 6 bases. The CDR3 covers 13 residues. The DNA of the CDR3 is TGTGCCAGCAGTGAAGAACGGGATCAGCCCCAGCATTTT. Amino acids: CASSEERDQPQHF.

The genes are TRBV7-3 and TRBJ1-3; D ambiguous. Per germline, CDR1 SGHTA and CDR2 FQGTGA. Trimming removed 2 bases at V and 0 bases at J, with 8 bases between. The CDR3 length is 15 residues. The CDR3 coding sequence is TGTGCCAGCAGCTTAGGTCCCAGCTCTGGAAACACCATATATTTT. Encoded protein: CASSLGPSSGNTIYF.

The genes are TRBV3-1 (or the pseudogene TRBV3-2) and TRBJ1-5; D possibly corresponds to TRBD1 (5 bases). The germline CDR1 and CDR2 sequences are LGHDT and YNNKEL (reference sequence). The ends were cut back, 0 bases at V and 3 bases at J, with 9 bases in the middle. The CDR3 contains 15 residues. The CDR3 nucleotides are TGTGCCAGCAGCCAAGATGTAGGGGACAATCAGCCCCAGCATTTT. It translates to CASSQDVGDNQPQHF.

This clone was observed once. V and J are TRBV7-6 and TRBJ1-2; D is uncertain. Germline V gene lookup returns CDR1 SGHVS and CDR2 FNYEAQ. Trimming shortened V by 1 base and J by 0 bases, and 9 bases separated the two germline ends. There are 15 residues in the CDR3. Here the CDR3 DNA reads TGTGCCAGCAGCTTAGGTCCAGAAACTAACTATGGCTACACCTTC. This codes for CASSLGPETNYGYTF.